A selection of T cell receptor beta chains follows, all from one sample in a study of blood T cell repertoires in COVID-19. The repertoire was sequenced with immunoSEQ multiplex PCR; TCRdb's copy has only in-frame clones and lacks some. The sample consists of almost 250,000 clones, roughly 91% of them appearing once. Sequencing was done on a sample of PBMCs or T cells enriched from blood (not recorded which). These receptors all come from a woman in her 30s who had recovered from COVID-19. CDR3s include the opening cysteine and the closing phenylalanine or tryptophan. D genes are given only for firm matches. Clone size is not always given. Where it is, it says once, few, many or a class for expanded clones.

TGTGCCAGCGGCACGCCAGAGGGGGCTGCCCCCGGAAACACCATATATTTT CASGTPEGAAPGNTIYF . TRBV7-2 TRBD1 TRBJ1-3
TGTGCCAGCAGCTTACGAGATACGCAGTATTTT CASSLRDTQYF . TRBV7-9 . TRBJ2-3
TGTGCCAGTAGTATAAAAGGATTAGGAGGAGAGACCCAGTACTTC CASSIKGLGGETQYF . TRBV19 . TRBJ2-5
TGTGCCAGCAGCTCCCCCATCCGCGGAGGGGATGAAAAACTGTTTTTT CASSSPIRGGDEKLFF . TRBV5-6 . TRBJ1-4
TGTGCCAGCAGTTACGCGACTGGGGAGGCCTACGAGCAGTACTTC CASSYATGEAYEQYF . TRBV6-6 . TRBJ2-7
TGTGCCAGCAGCCAAGATCGGAGGACTGAAGCTTTCTTT CASSQDRRTEAFF . TRBV4-2 . TRBJ1-1
TGTGCCAGCAGTTACTCGGGGGGTACTGAAGCTTTCTTT CASSYSGGTEAFF few TRBV6-6 . TRBJ1-1
TGTGCCAGCAGCTTCGGGACACGGACTGAAGCTTTCTTT CASSFGTRTEAFF . TRBV7-2 . TRBJ1-1
TGTGCCAGCAGCGACGACAGCCGGGGCTACACCTTC CASSDDSRGYTF . TRBV6-5 . TRBJ1-2
TGTGCCAGCAGTTTTGCCCGGGTGTTTGGCTACACCTTC CASSFARVFGYTF . TRBV12-3/TRBV12-4 . TRBJ1-2
TGTGCCAGCAGCTCTAGAGCCCTCGTATTAGCCAAAAACATTCAGTACTTC CASSSRALVLAKNIQYF . TRBV7-8 . TRBJ2-4
TGTGCCTGGAGTGTAGGTAGCGTAGCCCCAGATACGCAGTATTTT CAWSVGSVAPDTQYF . TRBV30 . TRBJ2-3
TGTGCCAGCAGTCGTTACGAGCAGTACTTC CASSRYEQYF . TRBV28 . TRBJ2-7
TGTGCCAGCAGTTTCCCAGGGCCTAGTGAGCAGTTCTTC CASSFPGPSEQFF . TRBV12-3/TRBV12-4 . TRBJ2-1
TGTGCCTGGACTAAGGAGTTCTCCCCCTCCTACGAGCAGTACTTC CAWTKEFSPSYEQYF . TRBV30 . TRBJ2-7
TGTGCCAGCAGCTTTTGGGGGGCTAATGAAAAACTGTTTTTT CASSFWGANEKLFF . TRBV13 . TRBJ1-4
TGTGCCAGCAGCTTTGTAGTTTCAGGGATTCAGCCCCAGCATTTT CASSFVVSGIQPQHF . TRBV5-5 . TRBJ1-5
TGTGCCAGCAGCTTGGGTCAGGGGGTAGGCGGCTACACCTTC CASSLGQGVGGYTF . TRBV7-9 TRBD1 TRBJ1-2
TGTGCCAGCAGCGAGGGGACTCCACCCACCGGGGAGCTGTTTTTT CASSEGTPPTGELFF . TRBV11-2 . TRBJ2-2
TGTGCCAGCAGCCCTAAAACTTTGATCTATGGCTACACCTTC CASSPKTLIYGYTF . TRBV4-2 . TRBJ1-2
TGTGCCTGGAGGAGACAGGGGATGACCTATGGCTACACCTTC CAWRRQGMTYGYTF . TRBV30 TRBD1 TRBJ1-2
TGTGCCAGCAGCAGTACAGGGGAATCTGGAAACACCATATATTTT CASSSTGESGNTIYF . TRBV9 TRBD1 TRBJ1-3
TGTGCCACCACACGTAAAGGACAGGGAGGTCAGCCCCAGCATTTT CATTRKGQGGQPQHF . TRBV28 TRBD1 TRBJ1-5
TGTGCCAGCAGCTTAGCCCAAGACAGGGCGGTCAGGACTGAAGCTTTCTTT CASSLAQDRAVRTEAFF . TRBV7-6 TRBD1 TRBJ1-1
TGTGCCATCAGTGAATCGCGGGGGGCCCAACAGCCCCAGCATTTT CAISESRGAQQPQHF . TRBV10-3 . TRBJ1-5
TGTGCCAGTAGTATAACAGGGGGCGTTGAGACCCAGTACTTC CASSITGGVETQYF . TRBV19 TRBD1 TRBJ2-5
TGTGCCAGCAGCGCACAGGGTAATAGCAATCAGCCCCAGCATTTT CASSAQGNSNQPQHF . TRBV7-8 . TRBJ1-5
TGTGCCAGCAGTTTTGGGGGCCACACTGAAGCTTTCTTT CASSFGGHTEAFF . TRBV28 . TRBJ1-1
TGTGCCAGTAGTAACCCTGACAGGCACTCTGGAAACACCATATATTTT CASSNPDRHSGNTIYF . TRBV19 . TRBJ1-3
TGTGCCAGCAGTTTAACTAACACTGAAGCTTTCTTT CASSLTNTEAFF . TRBV12-3/TRBV12-4 . TRBJ1-1
TGTGCCCGCTCGAGGACAGGGTACGGCTACACCTTC CARSRTGYGYTF . TRBV30 TRBD1 TRBJ1-2
TGCAGTGCAAGTAGCGGGAGGGCCCTGGATGAGCAGTTCTTC CSASSGRALDEQFF . TRBV20-1 TRBD2 TRBJ2-1
TGTGCCACCAGCAGAGGTCCCGGACAGGGGTCCTTATTGGGGCGTCCCTACGAGCAGTACTTC CATSRGPGQGSLLGRPYEQYF . TRBV15 TRBD1 TRBJ2-7
TGTGCCACCAGTGAACCCCAACTAGCGGGAAATGGGAATGAGCAGTTCTTC CATSEPQLAGNGNEQFF . TRBV24-1 TRBD2 TRBJ2-1
TGCGCCAGCAGCTTGGGAGGGAGGGCCCTGGGCACAGATACGCAGTATTTT CASSLGGRALGTDTQYF once TRBV5-1 TRBD2 TRBJ2-3
TGTGCCACCAGACCAGCGGGAGGAGGGGCAGATACGCAGTATTTT CATRPAGGGADTQYF . TRBV24-1 TRBD2 TRBJ2-3
TGTGCCAGCAGCTCGAGGTATCGGTCCCCGATCGTCGCTGAAGCTTTCTTT CASSSRYRSPIVAEAFF . TRBV7-6 . TRBJ1-1
TGTGCCAGTAGTCGAAACAGGGCCTCCACTGAAGCTTTCTTT CASSRNRASTEAFF . TRBV19 . TRBJ1-1
TGTGCCAGCAGCCACGGACAGGGGTGGTACAATGAGCAGTTCTTC CASSHGQGWYNEQFF . TRBV5-6 TRBD1 TRBJ2-1
TGTGCCAGCTCCACGGGGGGCTATCAGCCCCAGCATTTT CASSTGGYQPQHF . TRBV18 . TRBJ1-5
TGTGCCAGCAGCCAGACGCGGGCAGGAAGAAAGTCCAATCAGCCCCAGCATTTT CASSQTRAGRKSNQPQHF . TRBV7-9 . TRBJ1-5
TGTGCCAGCAGCTTATATCCTCAACGGGAGTACGAGCAGTACTTC CASSLYPQREYEQYF . TRBV7-6 . TRBJ2-7
TGTGCCAGCAGCGTAGGGGGAGTCATGAACACTGAAGCTTTCTTT CASSVGGVMNTEAFF . TRBV9 . TRBJ1-1
TGTGCCAGCAGCCCCCGAGCGGGAGACCTTAACACCGGGGAGCTGTTTTTT CASSPRAGDLNTGELFF few TRBV9 TRBD2 TRBJ2-2
TGTGCCCGAGACAGGGCCGGGGGCACTGAAGCTTTCTTT CARDRAGGTEAFF . TRBV30 TRBD1 TRBJ1-1
TGTGCCACCAGCAGAGTGGGGACAGGGAATGGCTACACCTTC CATSRVGTGNGYTF once TRBV15 TRBD1 TRBJ1-2
TGTGCCAGCACCTCATTGGGCGGGGGCGCCGGCTACGAGCAGTACTTC CASTSLGGGAGYEQYF once TRBV2 . TRBJ2-7